The 6 T cell receptor beta chains in this list originate from one sample, sequenced in a study of beta chain features in type 1 diabetes. What was sequenced were expressed TCRB transcripts, since all of the isolated RNA had been reverse transcribed. Measured with immunoSEQ multiplex PCR; TCRdb has only the in-frame clones, and not every one. The table lists under 450,000 clones, less than 15% of them singletons. Sequenced input: naive CD4+ T cells from blood. The receptors derive from a woman under 30 in good health.

V is TRBV30 and J is TRBJ2-4; the D is unclear. The CDR3 is made up of 15 amino acids. V was pared by 0 bases and J by 1 base, with 10 bases between. Germline loops: CDR1 GTSNPN, CDR2 SVGIG (reference sequence). The CDR3 is CAWSVADRAKNIQYF. The CDR3 DNA reads as TGTGCCTGGAGTGTCGCGGATAGGGCCAAAAACATTCAGTACTTC.

This clone was detected a few times. The rearrangement joins TRBV7-9 to TRBJ2-1; 7 positions agree with TRBD2. Trimming cost V 0 bases and J 4 bases; bases outside gene matches: 6. The CDR3 runs to 16 residues. CDR1 is SEHNR, CDR2 FQNEAQ, per germline (reference sequence). CDR3 in amino acids: CASSLASSSGYNEQFF. The CDR3 coding sequence is TGTGCCAGCAGCTTAGCTTCTAGTAGCGGGTACAATGAGCAGTTCTTC.

This clone has just a few counts. This sequence joins TRBV7-9 and TRBJ2-1; D not certain. Germline-derived CDR1 and CDR2 are SEHNR and FQNEAQ (reference sequence). V was pared by 1 base and J by 5 bases, with 6 bases between. The CDR3 covers 13 residues. The CDR3 sequence is CASSLVRDNEQFF. The CDR3 nucleotides read TGTGCCAGCAGCTTAGTTCGCGACAATGAGCAGTTCTTC.

This clone was counted a few times. The chain combines TRBV30 with TRBJ1-1, with unresolved D. The CDR3 extends over 12 amino acids. Germline V lookup: CDR1 GTSNPN, CDR2 SVGIG (reference sequence). V lost 2 bases and J lost 5, with 9 bases in between. The CDR3 region is CAWSLGKTEAFF. The CDR3 nucleotides read TGTGCCTGGAGTCTCGGGAAGACTGAAGCTTTCTTT.

This clone was counted a few times. J is TRBJ2-5 and V is TRBV28; 8 bases are a match to TRBD1. Trimming at V came to 4 bases and at J to 5 bases, leaving 3 bases not matched to a gene. Looked up from germline, CDR1 is MDHEN and CDR2 is SYDVKM. The CDR3 covers 13 residues. CDR3 amino acids: CASSSGGKETQYF. The CDR3 region has the DNA TGTGCCAGCAGTTCAGGGGGCAAGGAGACCCAGTACTTC.

This clone was seen more than once but under ten times. V usage is TRBV2 and J usage is TRBJ1-5; D might be TRBD1 (6 bases). Germline loops: CDR1 SNHLY, CDR2 FYNNEI. This CDR3 spans 14 amino acids. The V gene lost 7 bases and the J gene lost 4 bases, with 14 bases spanning the gap. CDR3 nucleotides: TGTGCCAGCATGCGGGGGGCCCAAAATCAGCCCCAGCATTTT. As protein: CASMRGAQNQPQHF.